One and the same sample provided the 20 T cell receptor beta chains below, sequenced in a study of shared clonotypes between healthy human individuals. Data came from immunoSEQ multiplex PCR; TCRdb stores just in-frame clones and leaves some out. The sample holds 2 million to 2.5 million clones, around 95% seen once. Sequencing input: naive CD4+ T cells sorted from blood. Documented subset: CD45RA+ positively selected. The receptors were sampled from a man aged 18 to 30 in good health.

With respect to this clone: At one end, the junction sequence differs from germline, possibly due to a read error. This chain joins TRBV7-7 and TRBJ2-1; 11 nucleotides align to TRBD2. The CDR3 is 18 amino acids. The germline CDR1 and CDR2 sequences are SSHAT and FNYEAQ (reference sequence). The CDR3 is CASSAGTSGASSYNEQFF. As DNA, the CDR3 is TGTGCTAGCAGCGCCGGGACTAGCGGCGCCAGCTCCTACAATGAGCAGTTCTTC.

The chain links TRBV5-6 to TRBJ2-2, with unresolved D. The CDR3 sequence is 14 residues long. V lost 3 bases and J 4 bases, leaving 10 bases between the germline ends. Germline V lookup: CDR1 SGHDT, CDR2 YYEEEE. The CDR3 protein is CASSWVGSTGELFF. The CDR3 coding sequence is TGTGCCAGCAGCTGGGTCGGGTCCACCGGGGAGCTGTTTTTT.

In DNA, the CDR3 is TGTGCCAGCAGTCGCGCGGGGATCTATAATTCACCCCTCCACTTT. Translated: CASSRAGIYNSPLHF. The chain is built from TRBV6-5 and TRBJ1-6; D not resolved. Trimming left V 5 bases short and J 3 bases short, with 11 bases between. This CDR3 has 15 residues. The V gene's germline CDR1 is MNHEY and CDR2 SVGAGI.

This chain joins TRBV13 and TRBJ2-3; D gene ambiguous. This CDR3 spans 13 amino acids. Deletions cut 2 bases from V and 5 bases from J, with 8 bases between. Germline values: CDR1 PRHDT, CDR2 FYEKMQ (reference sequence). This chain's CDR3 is CASSLRLVDTQYF. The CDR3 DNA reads TGTGCCAGCAGCTTACGACTTGTAGATACGCAGTATTTT.

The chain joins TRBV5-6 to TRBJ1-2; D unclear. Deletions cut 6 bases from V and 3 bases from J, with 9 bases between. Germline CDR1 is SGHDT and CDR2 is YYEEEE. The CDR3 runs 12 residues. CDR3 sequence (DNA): TGTGCCAGCACACACAGCCACTATGGCTACACCTTC. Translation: CASTHSHYGYTF. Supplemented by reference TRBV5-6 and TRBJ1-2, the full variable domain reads DAGVTQSPTHLIKTRGQQVTLRCSPKSGHDTVSWYQQALGQGPQFIFQYYEEEERQRGNFPDRFSGHQFPNYSSELNVNALLLGDSALYLCASTHSHYGYTFGSGTRLTVV.

Here the CDR3 reads CASSEGDIKGYTF. In DNA form, the CDR3 reads TGTGCCAGCAGTGAGGGGGATATCAAGGGCTACACCTTC. The V call is TRBV25-1, the J call TRBJ1-2, with D possibly being TRBD1 (5 bases). Trimming left V 3 bases short and J 8 bases short, with 13 bases between. CDR3 length: 13 residues. Germline CDR1 MGHDK, CDR2 SYGVNS.

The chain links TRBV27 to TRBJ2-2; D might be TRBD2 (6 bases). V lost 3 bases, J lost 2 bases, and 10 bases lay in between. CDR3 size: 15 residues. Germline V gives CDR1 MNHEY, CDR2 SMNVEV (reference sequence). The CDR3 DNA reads TGTGCCAGCAGTTTTACCGGGAGTAACACCGGGGAGCTGTTTTTT. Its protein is CASSFTGSNTGELFF.

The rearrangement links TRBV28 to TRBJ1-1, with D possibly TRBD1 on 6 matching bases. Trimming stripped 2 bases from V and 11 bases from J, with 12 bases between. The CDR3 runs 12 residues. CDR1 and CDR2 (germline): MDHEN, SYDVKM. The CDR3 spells CASSLQRQVAFF. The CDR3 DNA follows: TGTGCCAGCAGTTTACAAAGACAGGTTGCTTTCTTT.

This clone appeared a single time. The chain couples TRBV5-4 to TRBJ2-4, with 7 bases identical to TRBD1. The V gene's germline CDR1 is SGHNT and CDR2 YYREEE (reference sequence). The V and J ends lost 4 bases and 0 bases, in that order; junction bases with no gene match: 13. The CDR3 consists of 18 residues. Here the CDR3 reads CASSAALGQNVAKNIQYF. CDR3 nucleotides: TGTGCCAGCAGCGCGGCATTGGGACAGAACGTAGCCAAAAACATTCAGTACTTC.

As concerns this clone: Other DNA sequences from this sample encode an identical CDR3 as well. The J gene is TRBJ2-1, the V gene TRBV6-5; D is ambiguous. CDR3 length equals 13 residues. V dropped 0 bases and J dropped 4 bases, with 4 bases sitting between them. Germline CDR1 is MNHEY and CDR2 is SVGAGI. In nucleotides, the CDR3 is TGTGCCAGCAGTTACTCGGGGTACAATGAGCAGTTCTTC. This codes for CASSYSGYNEQFF.

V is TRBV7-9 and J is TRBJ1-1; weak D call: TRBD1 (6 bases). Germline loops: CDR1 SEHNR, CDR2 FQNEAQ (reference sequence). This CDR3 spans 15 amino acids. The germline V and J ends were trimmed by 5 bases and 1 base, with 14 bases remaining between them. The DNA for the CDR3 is TGTGCCAGCAGCCTTTATACAGGGTCGAACACTGAAGCTTTCTTT. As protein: CASSLYTGSNTEAFF.

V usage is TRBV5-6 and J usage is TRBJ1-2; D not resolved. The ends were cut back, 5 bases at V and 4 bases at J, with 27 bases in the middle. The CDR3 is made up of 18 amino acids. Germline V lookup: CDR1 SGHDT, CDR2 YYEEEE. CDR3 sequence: CASSSSTRDGSGIYGYTF. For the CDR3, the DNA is TGTGCCAGCAGTTCGAGCACACGGGATGGGAGTGGGATCTATGGCTACACCTTC.

The CDR3 here is CASSQVDGGPYEQYF. As DNA, the CDR3 is TGCGCCAGCAGCCAAGTTGACGGGGGCCCCTACGAGCAGTACTTC. This chain joins TRBV4-3 and TRBJ2-7; D could derive from TRBD1 or TRBD2 (6 bases each). The germline gives CDR1 LGHNA, CDR2 YSLEER. Trimming pared 1 base from V and 2 bases from J, leaving 12 bases between. CDR3 length: 15 amino acids.

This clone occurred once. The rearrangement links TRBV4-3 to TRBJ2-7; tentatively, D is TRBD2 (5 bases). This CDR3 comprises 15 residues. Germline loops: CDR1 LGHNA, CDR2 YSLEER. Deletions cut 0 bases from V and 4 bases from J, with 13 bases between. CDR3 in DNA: TGCGCCAGCAGCCAAGATCTCGCTAGCTGGTACGAGCAGTACTTC. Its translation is CASSQDLASWYEQYF.

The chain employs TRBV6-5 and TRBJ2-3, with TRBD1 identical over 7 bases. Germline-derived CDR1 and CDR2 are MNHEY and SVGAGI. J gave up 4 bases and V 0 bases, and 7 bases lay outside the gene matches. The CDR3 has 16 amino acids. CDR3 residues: CASSYSILQGPDTQYF. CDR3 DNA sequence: TGTGCCAGCAGTTACTCGATACTACAGGGGCCAGATACGCAGTATTTT.

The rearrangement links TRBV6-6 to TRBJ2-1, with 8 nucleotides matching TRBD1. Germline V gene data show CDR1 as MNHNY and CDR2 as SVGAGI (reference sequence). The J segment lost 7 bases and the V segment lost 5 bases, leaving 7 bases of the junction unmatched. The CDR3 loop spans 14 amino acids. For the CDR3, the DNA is TGTGCCAGCAGTAGGACAGGGTTCGATAATGAGCAGTTCTTC. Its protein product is CASSRTGFDNEQFF.

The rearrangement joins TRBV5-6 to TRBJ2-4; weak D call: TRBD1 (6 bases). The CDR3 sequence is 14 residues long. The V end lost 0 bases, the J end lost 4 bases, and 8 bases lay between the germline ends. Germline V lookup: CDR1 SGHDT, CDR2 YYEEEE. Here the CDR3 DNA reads TGTGCCAGCAGCTTGGGGGACAAAAAAAACATTCAGTACTTC. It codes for CASSLGDKKNIQYF.

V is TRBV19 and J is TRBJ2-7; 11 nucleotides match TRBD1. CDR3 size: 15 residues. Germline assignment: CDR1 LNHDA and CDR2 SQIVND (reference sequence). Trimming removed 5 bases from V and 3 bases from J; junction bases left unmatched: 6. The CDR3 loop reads CASSRPGQGVYEQYF. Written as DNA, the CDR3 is TGTGCCAGTAGTCGGCCGGGACAGGGGGTCTACGAGCAGTACTTC.

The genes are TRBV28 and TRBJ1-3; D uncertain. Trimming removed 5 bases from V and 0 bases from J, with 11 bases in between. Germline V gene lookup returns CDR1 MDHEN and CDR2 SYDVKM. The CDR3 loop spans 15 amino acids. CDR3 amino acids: CASSKIGYSGNTIYF. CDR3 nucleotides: TGTGCCAGCAGTAAAATAGGGTACTCTGGAAACACCATATATTTT.

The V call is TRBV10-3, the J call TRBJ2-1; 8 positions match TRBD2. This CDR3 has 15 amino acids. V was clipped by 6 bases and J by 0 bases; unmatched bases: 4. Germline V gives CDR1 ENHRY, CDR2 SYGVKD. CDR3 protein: CAIRQSGSSYNEQFF. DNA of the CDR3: TGTGCCATCAGACAAAGCGGGAGCTCCTACAATGAGCAGTTCTTC.